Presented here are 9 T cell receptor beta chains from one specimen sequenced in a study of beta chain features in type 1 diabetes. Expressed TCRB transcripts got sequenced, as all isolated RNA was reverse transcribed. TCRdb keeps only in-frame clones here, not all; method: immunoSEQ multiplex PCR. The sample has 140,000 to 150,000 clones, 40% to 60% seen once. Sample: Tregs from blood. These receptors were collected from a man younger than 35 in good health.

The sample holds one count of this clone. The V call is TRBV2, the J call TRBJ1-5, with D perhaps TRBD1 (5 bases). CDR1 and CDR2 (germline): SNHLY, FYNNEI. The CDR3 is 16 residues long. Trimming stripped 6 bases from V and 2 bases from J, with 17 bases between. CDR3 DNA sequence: TGTGCCAGCAGCCGCCCGCTAGGGGTAGGCAATCAGCCCCAGCATTTT. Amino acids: CASSRPLGVGNQPQHF.

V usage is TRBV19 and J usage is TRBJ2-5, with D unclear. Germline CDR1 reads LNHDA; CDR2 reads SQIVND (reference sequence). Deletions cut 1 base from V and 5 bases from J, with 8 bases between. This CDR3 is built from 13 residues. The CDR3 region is CASSIGLRETQYF. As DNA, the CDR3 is TGTGCCAGTAGTATAGGGTTACGGGAGACCCAGTACTTC. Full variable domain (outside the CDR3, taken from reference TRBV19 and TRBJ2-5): DGGITQSPKYLFRKEGQNVTLSCEQNLNHDAMYWYRQDPGQGLRLIYYSQIVNDFQKGDIAEGYSVSREKKESFPLTVTSAQKNPTAFYLCASSIGLRETQYFGPGTRLLVL.

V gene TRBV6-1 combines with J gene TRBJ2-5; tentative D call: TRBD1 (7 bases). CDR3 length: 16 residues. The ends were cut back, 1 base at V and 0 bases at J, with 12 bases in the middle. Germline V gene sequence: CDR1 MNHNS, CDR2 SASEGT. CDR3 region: CASSEVAGGHQETQYF. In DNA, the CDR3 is TGTGCCAGCAGTGAAGTGGCAGGGGGGCACCAAGAGACCCAGTACTTC.

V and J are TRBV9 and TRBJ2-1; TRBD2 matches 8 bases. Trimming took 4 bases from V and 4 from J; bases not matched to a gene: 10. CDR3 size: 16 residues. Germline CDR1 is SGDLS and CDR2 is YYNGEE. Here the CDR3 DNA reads TGTGCCAGCAGCTTTATGTCGACGGGGGGGTACAATGAGCAGTTCTTC. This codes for CASSFMSTGGYNEQFF.

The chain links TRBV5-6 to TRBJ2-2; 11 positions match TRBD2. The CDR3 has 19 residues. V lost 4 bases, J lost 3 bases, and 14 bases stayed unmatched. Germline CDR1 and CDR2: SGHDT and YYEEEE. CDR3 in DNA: TGTGCCAGCAGCCCGACCCCCACGCTAGCGGGGGGACACACCGGGGAGCTGTTTTTT. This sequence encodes CASSPTPTLAGGHTGELFF.

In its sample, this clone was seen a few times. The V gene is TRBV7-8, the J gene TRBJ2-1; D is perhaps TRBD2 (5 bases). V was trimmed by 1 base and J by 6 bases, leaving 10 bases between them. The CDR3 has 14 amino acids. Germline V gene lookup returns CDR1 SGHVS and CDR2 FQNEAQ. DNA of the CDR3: TGTGCCAGCAGCTTAGGCGGGTGGCGCAATGAGCAGTTCTTC. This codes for CASSLGGWRNEQFF.

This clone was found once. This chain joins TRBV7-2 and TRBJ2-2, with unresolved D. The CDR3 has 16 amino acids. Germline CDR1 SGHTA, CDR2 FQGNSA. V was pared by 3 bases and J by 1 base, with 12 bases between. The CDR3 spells CASSFRVLLNTGELFF. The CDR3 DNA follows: TGTGCCAGCAGCTTCCGAGTACTCCTGAACACCGGGGAGCTGTTTTTT.

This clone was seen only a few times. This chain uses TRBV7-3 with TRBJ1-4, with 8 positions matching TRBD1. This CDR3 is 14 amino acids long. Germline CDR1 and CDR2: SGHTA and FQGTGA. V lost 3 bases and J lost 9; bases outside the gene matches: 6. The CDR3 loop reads CASSLGQVWQKLFF. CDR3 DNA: TGTGCCAGCAGCTTGGGACAGGTGTGGCAAAAACTGTTTTTT.

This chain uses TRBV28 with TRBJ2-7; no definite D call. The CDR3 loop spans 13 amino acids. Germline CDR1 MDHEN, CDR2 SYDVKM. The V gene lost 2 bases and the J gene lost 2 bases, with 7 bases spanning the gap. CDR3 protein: CASSLRVPYEQYF. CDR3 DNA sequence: TGTGCCAGCAGTTTACGGGTCCCCTACGAGCAGTACTTC.